This TCR beta chain was obtained from a study of OX40 agonist ivuxolimab in advanced cancers. Data came from immunoSEQ multiplex PCR; TCRdb stores just in-frame clones and leaves some out. The table has under 200,000 clones, approximately 94% seen once. This sequence originates from an adult with an advanced solid tumor such as melanoma, head and neck, liver or kidney cancer. The sequenced sample was CD4+ or CD8+ T cells sorted from blood, obtained in a trial of the OX40 agonist ivuxolimab.

In DNA, the CDR3 is TGTGCCAGCAGCGCCCGGACTAGCGGGGGTGTTGTGGCCCAGTACTTC. It translates to CASSARTSGGVVAQYF. V gene TRBV5-6 combines with J gene TRBJ2-5; 13 nucleotides agree with TRBD2. This CDR3 has 16 residues. V gave up 4 bases and J gave up 9 bases; unmatched junction bases: 12. Looked up from germline, CDR1 is SGHDT and CDR2 is YYEEEE.